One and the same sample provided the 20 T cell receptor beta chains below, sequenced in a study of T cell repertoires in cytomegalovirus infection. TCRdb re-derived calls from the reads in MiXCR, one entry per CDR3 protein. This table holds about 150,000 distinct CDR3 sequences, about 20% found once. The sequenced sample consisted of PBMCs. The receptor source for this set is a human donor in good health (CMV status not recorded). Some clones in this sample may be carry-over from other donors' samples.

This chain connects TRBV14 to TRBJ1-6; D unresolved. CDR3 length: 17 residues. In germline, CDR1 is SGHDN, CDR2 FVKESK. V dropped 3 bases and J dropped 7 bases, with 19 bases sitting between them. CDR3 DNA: TGTGCCAGCAGCCAGGAAACCCCCCCTTCATCGAATTCACCCCTCCACTTT. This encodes CASSQETPPSSNSPLHF.

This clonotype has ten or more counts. CDR3 region: CASSLAGTSGGYEQYF. CDR3 nucleotides: TGTGCCAGCAGCTTAGCGGGGACTAGCGGGGGATACGAGCAGTACTTC. The J gene is TRBJ2-7, the V gene TRBV7-2; TRBD2 aligns across 14 bases. The V segment lost 0 bases and the J segment 4 bases; nucleotides outside the gene matches: 2. Germline lookup yields CDR1 SGHTA and CDR2 FQGNSA. The CDR3 covers 16 residues.

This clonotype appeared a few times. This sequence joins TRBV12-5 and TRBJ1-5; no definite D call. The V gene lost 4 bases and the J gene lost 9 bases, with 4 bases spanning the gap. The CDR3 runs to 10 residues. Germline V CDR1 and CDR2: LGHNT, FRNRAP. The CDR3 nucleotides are TGTGCTAGTGGTTCGGGGCCCCAGCATTTT. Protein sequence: CASGSGPQHF. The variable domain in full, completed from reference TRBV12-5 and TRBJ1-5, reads DARVTQTPRHKVTEMGQEVTMRCQPILGHNTVFWYRQTMMQGLELLAYFRNRAPLDDSGMPKDRFSAEMPDATLATLKIQPSEPRDSAVYFCASGSGPQHFGDGTRLSIL.

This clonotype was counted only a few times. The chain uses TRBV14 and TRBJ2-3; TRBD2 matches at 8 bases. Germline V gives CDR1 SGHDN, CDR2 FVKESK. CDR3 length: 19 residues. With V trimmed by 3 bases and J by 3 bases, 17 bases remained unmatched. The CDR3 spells CASSQDEASVVAGTDTQYF. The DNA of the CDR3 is TGTGCCAGCAGCCAGGACGAAGCTTCGGTTGTAGCGGGAACAGATACGCAGTATTTT.

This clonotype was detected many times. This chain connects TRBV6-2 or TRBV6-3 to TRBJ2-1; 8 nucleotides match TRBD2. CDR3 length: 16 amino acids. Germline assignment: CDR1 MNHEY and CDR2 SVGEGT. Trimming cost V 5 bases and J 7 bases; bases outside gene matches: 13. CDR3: CASSGGLSGIMNEQFF. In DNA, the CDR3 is TGTGCCAGCAGTGGAGGGCTTAGCGGGATTATGAATGAGCAGTTCTTC.

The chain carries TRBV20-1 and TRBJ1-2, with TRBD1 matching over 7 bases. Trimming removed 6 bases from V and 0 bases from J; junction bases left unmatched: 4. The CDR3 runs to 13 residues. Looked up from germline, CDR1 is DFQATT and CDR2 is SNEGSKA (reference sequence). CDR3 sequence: CSAWDSTNYGYTF. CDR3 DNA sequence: TGCAGTGCCTGGGACAGCACTAACTATGGCTACACCTTC.

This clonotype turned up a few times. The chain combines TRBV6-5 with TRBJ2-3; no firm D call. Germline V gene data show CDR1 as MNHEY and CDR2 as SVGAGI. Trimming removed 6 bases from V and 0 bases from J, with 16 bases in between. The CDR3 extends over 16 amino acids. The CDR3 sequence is CASSRYSTKSTDTQYF. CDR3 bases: TGTGCCAGCAGCCGCTATTCGACAAAGAGCACAGATACGCAGTATTTT.

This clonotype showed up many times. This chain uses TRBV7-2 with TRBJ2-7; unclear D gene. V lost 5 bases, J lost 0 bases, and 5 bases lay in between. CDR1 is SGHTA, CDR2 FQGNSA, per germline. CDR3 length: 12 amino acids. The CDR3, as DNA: TGTGCCAGCAGCACGAGCTCCTACGAGCAGTACTTC. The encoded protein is CASSTSSYEQYF.

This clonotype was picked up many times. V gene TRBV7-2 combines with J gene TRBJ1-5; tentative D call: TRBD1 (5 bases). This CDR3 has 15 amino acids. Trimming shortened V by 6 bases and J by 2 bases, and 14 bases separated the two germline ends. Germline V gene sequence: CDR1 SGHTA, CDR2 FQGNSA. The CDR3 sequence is CASSPQGGGNQPQHF. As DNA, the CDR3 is TGTGCCAGCAGTCCTCAGGGCGGGGGCAATCAGCCCCAGCATTTT.

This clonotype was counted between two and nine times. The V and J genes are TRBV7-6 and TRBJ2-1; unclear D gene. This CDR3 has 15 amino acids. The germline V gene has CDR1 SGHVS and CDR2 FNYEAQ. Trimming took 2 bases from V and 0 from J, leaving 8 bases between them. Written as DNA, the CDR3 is TGTGCCAGCAGCTTAAGGCTAAGCTCCTACAATGAGCAGTTCTTC. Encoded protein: CASSLRLSSYNEQFF. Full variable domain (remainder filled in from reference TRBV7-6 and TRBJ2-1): GAGVSQSPRYKVTKRGQDVALRCDPISGHVSLYWYRQALGQGPEFLTYFNYEAQQDKSGLPNDRFSAERPEGSISTLTIQRTEQRDSAMYRCASSLRLSSYNEQFFGPGTRLTVL.

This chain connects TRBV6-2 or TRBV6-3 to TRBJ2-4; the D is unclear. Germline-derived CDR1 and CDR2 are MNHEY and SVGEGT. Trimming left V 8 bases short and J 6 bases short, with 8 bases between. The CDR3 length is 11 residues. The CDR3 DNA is TGTGCCAGCGAACAAGCAAACATTCAGTACTTC. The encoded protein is CASEQANIQYF.

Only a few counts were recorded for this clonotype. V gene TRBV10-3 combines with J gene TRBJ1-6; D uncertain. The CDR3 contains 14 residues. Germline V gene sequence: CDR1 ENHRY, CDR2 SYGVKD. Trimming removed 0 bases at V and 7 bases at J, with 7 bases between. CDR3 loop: CAISESGPNSPLHF. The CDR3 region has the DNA TGTGCCATCAGTGAGTCAGGGCCCAATTCACCCCTCCACTTT.

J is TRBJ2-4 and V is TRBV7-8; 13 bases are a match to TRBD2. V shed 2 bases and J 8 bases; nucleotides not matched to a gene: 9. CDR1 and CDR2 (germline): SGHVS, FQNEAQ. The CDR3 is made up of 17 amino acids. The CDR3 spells CASSLSRLAGGRDIQYF. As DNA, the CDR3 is TGTGCCAGCAGCTTATCTCGACTAGCGGGGGGTAGGGACATTCAGTACTTC.

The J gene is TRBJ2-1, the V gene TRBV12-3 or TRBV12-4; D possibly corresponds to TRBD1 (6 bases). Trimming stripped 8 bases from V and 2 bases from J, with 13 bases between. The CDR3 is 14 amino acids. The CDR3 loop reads CASSVGATYNEQFF. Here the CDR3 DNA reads TGTGCCAGCTCGGTGGGGGCAACCTACAATGAGCAGTTCTTC.

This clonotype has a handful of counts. The CDR3 is CASSTMTGLNSNQPQHF. The CDR3 DNA reads as TGTGCCAGTAGTACCATGACAGGTCTAAATAGCAATCAGCCCCAGCATTTT. The chain recombines TRBV19 with TRBJ1-5, with D maybe TRBD1 (6 bases). The CDR3 is 17 amino acids. V was trimmed by 4 bases and J by 0 bases, leaving 16 bases between them. The germline V gene encodes CDR1 LNHDA and CDR2 SQIVND (reference sequence).

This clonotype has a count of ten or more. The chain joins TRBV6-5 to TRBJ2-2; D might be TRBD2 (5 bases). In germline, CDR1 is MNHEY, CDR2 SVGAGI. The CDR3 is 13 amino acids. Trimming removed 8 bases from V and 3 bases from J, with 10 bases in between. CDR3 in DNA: TGTGCCAGCGGGGAGTGGGACACCGGGGAGCTGTTTTTT. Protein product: CASGEWDTGELFF.

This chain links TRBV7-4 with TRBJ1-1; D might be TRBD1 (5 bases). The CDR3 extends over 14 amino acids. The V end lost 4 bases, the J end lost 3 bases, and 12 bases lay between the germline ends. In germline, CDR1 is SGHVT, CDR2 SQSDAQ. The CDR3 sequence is CASSSSWDYTEAFF. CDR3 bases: TGTGCCAGCAGCTCGTCTTGGGACTACACTGAAGCTTTCTTT.

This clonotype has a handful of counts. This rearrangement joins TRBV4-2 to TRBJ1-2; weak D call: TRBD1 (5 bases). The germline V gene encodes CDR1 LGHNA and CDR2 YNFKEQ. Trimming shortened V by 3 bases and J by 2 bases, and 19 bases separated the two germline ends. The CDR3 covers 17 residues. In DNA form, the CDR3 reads TGTGCCAGCAGCCACCCCATTTTGACGGGACTCAACTATGGCTACACCTTC. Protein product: CASSHPILTGLNYGYTF.

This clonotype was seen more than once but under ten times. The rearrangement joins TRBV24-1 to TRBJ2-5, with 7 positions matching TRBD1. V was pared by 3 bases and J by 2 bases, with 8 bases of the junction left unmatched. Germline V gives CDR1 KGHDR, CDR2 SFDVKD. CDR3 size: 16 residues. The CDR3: CATSDQTPGQQETQYF. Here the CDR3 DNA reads TGTGCCACCAGTGATCAAACCCCGGGACAGCAAGAGACCCAGTACTTC.

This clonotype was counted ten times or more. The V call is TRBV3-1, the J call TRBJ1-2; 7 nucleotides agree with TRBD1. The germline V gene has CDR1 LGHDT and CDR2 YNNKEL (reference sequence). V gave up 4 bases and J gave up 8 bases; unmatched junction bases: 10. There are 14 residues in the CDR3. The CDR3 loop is CASSPSDRRQGYTF. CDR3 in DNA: TGTGCCAGCAGCCCTTCGGACAGGAGGCAAGGCTACACCTTC.